The next 31 T cell receptor beta chains were all read from a single sample in a study of blood T cells in healthy people across ages. Together with a sample-barcoded 5' primer, a J-beta primer mix was included in a second PCR lasting 7 to 11 cycles. MiXCR, applied by TCRdb to the 5' RACE reads, yields one record per CDR3 protein. The sample has about 940,000 distinct CDR3 sequences, around 49% seen once. Material for sequencing was blood. The receptor source for this set is a man aged 30-40 years in good health.

The sample holds a few counts of this clonotype. V is TRBV7-2 and J is TRBJ2-1; 13 bases are shared with TRBD2. The CDR3 extends over 15 amino acids. V shed 3 bases, J shed 5 bases, and the junction held 1 base outside the gene matches. Per germline, CDR1 SGHTA and CDR2 FQGNSA. CDR3 DNA: TGTGCCAGCAGCTTTGGACTAGCGGGGGACAATGAGCAGTTCTTC. Encoded protein: CASSFGLAGDNEQFF.

V usage is TRBV2 and J usage is TRBJ1-3, with D tentatively TRBD1 (6 bases). The V and J ends lost 5 bases and 0 bases respectively, with 17 bases between them. This CDR3 region has 17 residues. CDR1 is SNHLY and CDR2 is FYNNEI in the germline V gene. CDR3 in amino acids: CASSPPAGGSSGNTIYF. Here the CDR3 DNA reads TGTGCCAGCAGTCCCCCAGCGGGGGGCAGCTCTGGAAACACCATATATTTT.

This clonotype occurred a few times. The chain has TRBV6-5 and TRBJ1-2; 8 positions match TRBD1. Germline V gene data show CDR1 as MNHEY and CDR2 as SVGAGI. The CDR3 runs to 15 residues. V dropped 5 bases and J dropped 3; count of bases not matched to a gene: 8. The DNA of the CDR3 is TGTGCCAGCAGTACAAGGACAGGGAGAGACTATGGCTACACCTTC. Its protein is CASSTRTGRDYGYTF.

The CDR3 loop is CASSEHRPGGTEAFF. DNA of the CDR3: TGTGCCAGCAGCGAACATCGGCCGGGGGGCACTGAAGCTTTCTTT. The V gene is TRBV6-5, the J gene TRBJ1-1; TRBD1 is a possible D gene (5 bases). V lost 6 bases and J 4 bases, leaving 18 bases between the germline ends. Germline lookup yields CDR1 MNHEY and CDR2 SVGAGI. The CDR3 is 15 amino acids.

The chain joins TRBV28 to TRBJ1-5; 8 bases agree with TRBD1. V was pared by 6 bases and J by 5 bases, with 15 bases of the junction left unmatched. Germline CDR1 and CDR2: MDHEN and SYDVKM. This CDR3 contains 17 residues. The CDR3 DNA follows: TGTGCCAGCAGGCCAAATACAGGGGGTCGCAGGGATCAGCCCCAGCATTTT. It yields the protein CASRPNTGGRRDQPQHF.

The rearrangement joins TRBV2 to TRBJ2-1, with 9 bases fitting TRBD1. The V and J ends lost 3 bases and 7 bases, in that order; junction bases with no gene match: 7. CDR1 is SNHLY, CDR2 FYNNEI, per germline. The CDR3 runs to 15 residues. The CDR3 region is CASSEATGGANEQFF. As DNA, the CDR3 is TGTGCCAGCAGTGAGGCGACAGGGGGGGCGAATGAGCAGTTCTTC. Using reference TRBV2 and TRBJ2-1 for the parts outside the CDR3, the full variable domain is EPEVTQTPSHQVTQMGQEVILRCVPISNHLYFYWYRQILGQKVEFLVSFYNNEISEKSEIFDDQFSVERPDGSNFTLKIRSTKLEDSAMYFCASSEATGGANEQFFGPGTRLTVL.

Only a few counts were recorded for this clonotype. The V and J genes are TRBV12-3 or TRBV12-4 and TRBJ1-2; 10 bases are a match to TRBD1. This CDR3 contains 14 residues. With 6 bases clipped from V and 5 bases from J, the junction kept 6 bases outside the gene matches. The CDR3 sequence: CASSYGQGGYGYTF. CDR3 DNA: TGTGCCAGCAGCTACGGACAGGGGGGATATGGCTACACCTTC.

The chain uses TRBV3-1 and TRBJ1-2; D is undetermined. Trimming cost V 0 bases and J 8 bases, with 10 bases left between them. Germline loops: CDR1 LGHDT, CDR2 YNNKEL (reference sequence). The CDR3 is 13 residues long. The CDR3 is CASSQDGSGGYTF. CDR3 DNA sequence: TGTGCCAGCAGCCAAGACGGATCGGGGGGCTACACCTTC.

The rearrangement joins TRBV6-2 or TRBV6-3 to TRBJ1-5, with D tentatively TRBD1 (5 bases). CDR1 MNHEY and CDR2 SVGEGT come from the germline V gene. The V gene lost 5 bases and the J gene lost 9 bases, with 17 bases spanning the gap. The CDR3 has 14 residues. CDR3 in amino acids: CASSAGSAGRPQHF. For the CDR3, the DNA is TGTGCCAGCAGTGCAGGGTCCGCCGGGCGGCCCCAGCATTTT.

This sequence joins TRBV7-9 and TRBJ1-5, with TRBD1 identical over 7 bases. Losses at the gene ends were 1 base for V and 5 bases for J; bases not matched to a gene: 14. CDR1 is SEHNR, CDR2 FQNEAQ, per germline (reference sequence). The CDR3 loop spans 18 amino acids. The CDR3 loop reads CASSLVGGGDWGDQPQHF. CDR3 nucleotides: TGTGCCAGCAGCTTAGTAGGAGGGGGCGATTGGGGCGATCAGCCCCAGCATTTT.

This clonotype has only a few counts. This chain uses TRBV10-2 with TRBJ2-1, with 14 bases that match TRBD2. Trimming removed 5 bases from V and 7 bases from J; junction bases left unmatched: 7. CDR3 length: 16 residues. CDR1 and CDR2 (germline): WSHSY, SAAADI. As DNA, the CDR3 is TGCGCCAGCAGTCGACTAGCGGGGGGGCCGGGAAATGAGCAGTTCTTC. Translated: CASSRLAGGPGNEQFF.

The chain joins TRBV11-2 to TRBJ2-5, with D unresolved. Near its end, the DNA agrees better with TRBJ2-7, so the J call may be wrong. The CDR3 covers 17 residues. Germline CDR1 reads SGHAT; CDR2 reads FQNNGV. CDR3 DNA: TGTGCCAGCAGCCTTCAGCCGTGGACGTCGAGCTCCTACGAGCAGTACTTC. Translated, it gives CASSLQPWTSSSYEQYF.

This rearrangement joins TRBV6-1 to TRBJ1-2, with a possible D match to TRBD1 (5 bases). The germline V and J ends were trimmed by 6 bases and 2 bases, with 13 bases remaining between them. This CDR3 contains 14 residues. Germline CDR1 is MNHNS and CDR2 is SASEGT. This CDR3 reads CASRIGTSNYGYTF. CDR3 bases: TGTGCCAGCAGGATTGGGACTTCAAACTATGGCTACACCTTC.

The gene calls are TRBV6-8 and TRBJ2-7; TRBD1 is a possible D gene (6 bases). The end of the DNA aligns better with TRBJ2-4, so the J call may be wrong. Germline V CDR1 and CDR2: MNHGY, SAAAGT. The CDR3 is 15 amino acids. CDR3 coding DNA: TGTGCCAGCAGTTCGACAGGTCTAGCCAAAAACATTCAGTACTTC. Its translation: CASSSTGLAKNIQYF.

This chain links TRBV28 with TRBJ2-1; D gene ambiguous. V lost 4 bases, J lost 0 bases, and 16 bases lay in between. The germline V gene encodes CDR1 MDHEN and CDR2 SYDVKM. CDR3 length: 17 amino acids. The CDR3 protein is CASSSFGQAVSYNEQFF. CDR3 DNA sequence: TGTGCCAGCAGTTCCTTTGGGCAGGCCGTCTCCTACAATGAGCAGTTCTTC.

This clonotype was detected ten times or more. V gene TRBV29-1 combines with J gene TRBJ2-7, with D tentatively TRBD1 (6 bases). The V and J ends lost 4 bases and 3 bases respectively, with 13 bases between them. Germline V CDR1 and CDR2: SQVTM, ANQGSEA. CDR3 length equals 13 residues. CDR3 coding DNA: TGCAGCGTTGCGCTCAGGGGTGGCTACGAGCAGTACTTC. Its translation is CSVALRGGYEQYF.

The chain carries TRBV7-2 and TRBJ1-5; no clear D gene. The germline V and J ends were trimmed by 1 base and 7 bases, with 11 bases remaining between them. The CDR3 runs 14 residues. Germline-derived CDR1 and CDR2 are SGHTA and FQGNSA. The CDR3 reads CASSLGRVGQPQHF. The DNA of the CDR3 is TGTGCCAGCAGCTTAGGGAGGGTCGGACAGCCCCAGCATTTT. Combining the CDR3 with reference TRBV7-2 and TRBJ1-5 gives the whole variable domain GAGVSQSPSNKVTEKGKDVELRCDPISGHTALYWYRQSLGQGLEFLIYFQGNSAPDKSGLPSDRFSAERTGGSVSTLTIQRTQQEDSAVYLCASSLGRVGQPQHFGDGTRLSIL.

The chain is built from TRBV20-1 and TRBJ1-5; possibly TRBD1 for D (5 bases). The germline V gene has CDR1 DFQATT and CDR2 SNEGSKA (reference sequence). The CDR3 has 18 residues. Trimming took off 4 bases at V and 4 bases at J, with 26 bases between the two ends. The CDR3, as DNA: TGCAGTGCTATAAGGGAGGGACCCACGTGGCAGCCGAATCAGCCCCAGCATTTT. Translation: CSAIREGPTWQPNQPQHF.

The gene calls are TRBV20-1 and TRBJ2-3; D perhaps matches TRBD2 (5 bases). This CDR3 region has 12 residues. Germline-derived CDR1 and CDR2 are DFQATT and SNEGSKA (reference sequence). V lost 6 bases, J lost 9 bases, and 16 bases lay in between. CDR3 sequence (DNA): TGCAGTGCGAACGACCTACTAGGGACGCAGTATTTT. This gives the protein CSANDLLGTQYF.

This chain uses TRBV5-1 with TRBJ2-1; 7 bases line up with TRBD2. The CDR3 has 15 residues. Germline CDR1 SGHRS, CDR2 YFSETQ. Germline trimming cut 1 base from V and 8 bases from J; bases unmatched to any gene: 9. The CDR3 protein is CASSLSASGQDEQFF. In nucleotides, the CDR3 is TGCGCCAGCAGCTTGAGTGCTAGCGGACAAGATGAGCAGTTCTTC.

The V call is TRBV7-9, the J call TRBJ2-3; TRBD2 agrees at 10 bases. After removal of 5 bases from V and 6 bases from J, the junction contained 17 bases not matched to a gene. In germline, CDR1 is SEHNR, CDR2 FQNEAQ (reference sequence). This CDR3 has 18 residues. CDR3 DNA: TGTGCCAGCAGCCTCCGGATCGGGCTAGCGGGGGATCTGGATACGCAGTATTTT. Its translation is CASSLRIGLAGDLDTQYF.

V and J are TRBV5-1 and TRBJ1-5; D is undetermined. CDR3 length: 14 residues. Trimming removed 2 bases at V and 5 bases at J, with 11 bases between. CDR1 and CDR2 (germline): SGHRS, YFSETQ. The CDR3 nucleotides are TGCGCCAGCAGCTTTTCACAGAAATATCAGCCCCAGCATTTT. Translating gives CASSFSQKYQPQHF.

The table lists this clonotype with many counts. The chain employs TRBV6-1 and TRBJ1-6, with TRBD1 identical over 7 bases. The germline CDR1 and CDR2 sequences are MNHNS and SASEGT. This CDR3 spans 14 amino acids. V lost 5 bases to trimming and J lost 6 bases; unmatched junction nucleotides: 4. DNA for the CDR3: TGTGCCAGCAGTCTGGGACAGTTTAATTCACCCCTCCACTTT. It translates to CASSLGQFNSPLHF.

The V call is TRBV5-4, the J call TRBJ1-1; the match to TRBD1 covers 12 bases. V lost 7 bases and J lost 0; bases outside the gene matches: 7. The CDR3 totals 16 residues. Germline V CDR1 and CDR2: SGHNT, YYREEE (reference sequence). The CDR3 nucleotides read TGTGCCAGCGGCTGGGACAGGGGGCGGATGAACACTGAAGCTTTCTTT. Translated, it gives CASGWDRGRMNTEAFF. Looking up the rest from reference TRBV5-4 and TRBJ1-1 gives the full variable domain: ETGVTQSPTHLIKTRGQQVTLRCSSQSGHNTVSWYQQALGQGPQFIFQYYREEENGRGNFPPRFSGLQFPNYSSELNVNALELDDSALYLCASGWDRGRMNTEAFFGQGTRLTVV.

The chain employs TRBV7-9 and TRBJ2-5, with TRBD2 as a possible D gene (6 bases). The V end lost 1 base, the J end lost 2 bases, and 17 bases lay between the germline ends. Germline CDR1 and CDR2: SEHNR and FQNEAQ (reference sequence). This CDR3 spans 17 amino acids. The DNA for the CDR3 is TGTGCCAGCAGCTTAGAGGGAGGAAGGAGGTCACAAGAGACCCAGTACTTC. Amino acid sequence: CASSLEGGRRSQETQYF.

This clonotype was observed a handful of times. The chain uses TRBV7-6 and TRBJ2-1, with TRBD2 identical over 9 bases. The CDR3 contains 15 residues. Germline values: CDR1 SGHVS, CDR2 FNYEAQ. Trimming removed 5 bases from V and 6 bases from J; junction bases left unmatched: 8. In DNA form, the CDR3 reads TGTGCCAGCAGCGTAGGTAGCGGGGGTGGCAATGAGCAGTTCTTC. Translating gives CASSVGSGGGNEQFF.

The chain uses TRBV3-1 and TRBJ2-7; D unresolved. This CDR3 has 13 amino acids. Germline-derived CDR1 and CDR2 are LGHDT and YNNKEL (reference sequence). The V end was cut by 1 base, the J end by 6 bases, with 10 bases between. CDR3 in DNA: TGTGCCAGCAGCCAAGGTCGGAACGGCGAGCAGTACTTC. This translates into CASSQGRNGEQYF.

This sequence joins TRBV4-3 and TRBJ2-3, with 8 bases matching TRBD2. The germline CDR1 and CDR2 sequences are LGHNA and YSLEER. V lost 1 base to trimming and J lost 1 base; unmatched junction nucleotides: 10. This CDR3 is built from 18 residues. The CDR3, as DNA: TGCGCCAGCAGCCAAGCCGCCTTTGGAGCGGGGGGCACAGATACGCAGTATTTT. Protein: CASSQAAFGAGGTDTQYF.

V gene TRBV7-2 combines with J gene TRBJ1-2; possibly TRBD1 for D (6 bases). This CDR3 contains 12 residues. CDR1 and CDR2 from the germline V gene are SGHTA and FQGNSA. V was shortened by 5 bases and J by 8 bases, with 12 bases between the two germline ends. CDR3: CASSMNRDGYTF. The CDR3 region has the DNA TGTGCCAGCAGCATGAACAGGGACGGCTACACCTTC.

This clonotype was counted only a few times. The chain's CDR3 is CASSPLAVTYEQYF. In DNA, the CDR3 is TGTGCCAGCAGTCCCCTGGCAGTTACCTACGAGCAGTACTTC. V and J are TRBV27 and TRBJ2-7; D is unclear. The CDR3 consists of 14 residues. Germline CDR1 and CDR2: MNHEY and SMNVEV (reference sequence). V lost 5 bases, J lost 2 bases, and 13 bases lay in between.

The CDR3 protein is CATSVRADTQYF. CDR3 DNA sequence: TGTGCCACCAGTGTGAGGGCAGATACGCAGTATTTT. This rearrangement joins TRBV24-1 to TRBJ2-3, with D possibly matching TRBD2 (5 bases). The CDR3 length is 12 residues. Trimming pared 5 bases from V and 4 bases from J, leaving 6 bases between. Germline V gene lookup returns CDR1 KGHDR and CDR2 SFDVKD.